Included here is one T cell receptor (beta chain) sequence, with context. Its antigen specificity is not known. Base qualities are not provided; no much larger clone lies one nucleotide away. Sequences MNHEY (CDR1) and SVGAGI (CDR2) are obtained from the germline V gene. The CDR3 starts with the cysteine, ends with the phenylalanine, and has 14 residues. This entry keeps only the CDR3 DNA: 42 bases, framed from base 1. The V end gives up 5 bases and the J end 2 bases, leaving 1 base in the junction not matched to a gene. The data derive from a study of blood T cell repertoires in COVID-19 (dated by TCRdb to about 2020). Regarding the complete study: The collaborator samples originated in the United States, Italy and Spain and spanned the acute and convalescent phases of COVID-19. The prospective study material was composed of cDNA or gDNA derived from T cells, B-cell-depleted T cells, or PBMCs. Subjects who had been exposed to COVID-19, were actively infected with it, or had recovered from it provided the deeply sampled blood TCRbeta repertoires that made up the dataset. The repertoires were made available in a free public database intended to serve as a resource for research on the immune response to SARS-CoV-2. The samples were drawn from the first 160 participants of the ongoing ImmuneRACE study and from under 1,500 subjects provided by 6 global collaborators. The sample metadata nearly always contained a de-identified subject ID, COVID-19 status, age in years and sex. Where available, HLA class I and class II types were obtained from metadata supplied by the sample provider rather than from assay-based typing. The study at large found these results: How much clinical and demographic metadata was included differed by source and by participant, and the metadata was provided uncurated.

TCRbeta CDR3 regions were amplified from genomic DNA using the immunoSEQ Assay, a bias-controlled multiplex PCR. Per the original workflow: Nucleated cell counts per sample were estimated from amplification of reference gene primers within the assay. Sequence reads were collapsed and filtered to measure the absolute abundance of every unique TCRbeta CDR3 rearrangement. For each sample, productive Simpson clonality was calculated as the square root of Simpson's diversity index across productive rearrangements. TCRdb mirrors the immuneACCESS table, restricted to in-frame sequences. Some clones are absent from its copies; in checked studies, under half trace to an unresolved V gene, and the reason for the others is unknown. V and J calls plus clone size are reproduced from that table; the DNA served to infer D and trimming. The sample includes over 250,000 clones, with 80% to 90% observed a single time. The biggest ten clones account for roughly 10% of the sample.

In Seattle, one collaborating source enrolled patients while the infection was active and tracked those patients longitudinally over the course of disease. The collaborating institutions used their own protocols to collect whole blood in K2EDTA tubes. Collaborator samples were shipped for TCRbeta analysis as frozen whole blood, isolated PBMCs, or DNA extracted from either sample type. The sample consisted of peripheral blood. In this chain, TRBV6-5 is recombined with TRBJ2-1, and 9 bases in between align with TRBD1. The TCR sequence derives from an older woman with COVID-19, enrolled during active disease. The base sequence is TGTGCCAGCAGTCGGGACAGGGCCTACAATGAGCAGTTCTTC. Translated, it reads CASSRDRAYNEQFF.